This TCR beta chain was identified in a study of T cell repertoires in cytomegalovirus infection. The length of the CDR3 is 16 residues. Trimming shortened V by 0 bases and J by 0 bases, and 9 bases separated the two germline ends. This clonotype was observed many times. Antigen unknown. General observations from the study: CMV-specific TCR beta clonotypes restricted by HLA-C dominated the ex vivo response.

TCRdb reprocessed the reads via MiXCR and lists one record per CDR3 protein. The table records around 260,000 distinct CDR3 sequences, approximately 10% of them present only once. V usage is TRBV12-3 or TRBV12-4 and J usage is TRBJ1-5; no firm D call. The sequencing input was PBMCs. This sequence was found in a human donor in good health (CMV status not recorded). Some clones in this sample may be carry-over from other donors' samples. The CDR3 DNA follows: TGTGCCAGCAGTTTAGCGCTAAGTACTAGCAATCAGCCCCAGCATTTT. This encodes CASSLALSTSNQPQHF.